Following are 7 T cell receptor beta chains from one sample sequenced in a study of post-analysis software for immune sequencing data. Whole-study findings and limits: Compared with controls, patients had more of 4 to 6 TRBV segments, including TRBV5-6, TRBV5-1 and TRBV20-1.

cDNA libraries of TCR beta carried unique molecular identifiers. TCRdb itself ran the PCR reads through MiXCR, one entry per CDR3 protein. The sample contains approximately 180,000 distinct CDR3 sequences, approximately 31% of which appear only once. No cognate antigen is known for these TCRs. Sample: blood. The receptors were gathered from a girl between 5 and 17 years old with multiple sclerosis.

This clonotype has more than one count but fewer than ten. The V call is TRBV10-3, the J call TRBJ1-1, with unresolved D. Germline V gene data show CDR1 as ENHRY and CDR2 as SYGVKD. V dropped 6 bases and J dropped 6 bases, with 14 bases sitting between them. This CDR3 spans 13 amino acids. The CDR3 spells CAIRPTSEAEAFF. The CDR3 bases are TGTGCCATCAGACCGACGTCGGAAGCTGAAGCTTTCTTT.

This clonotype has at least ten counts. The chain uses TRBV15 and TRBJ2-5; 7 bases are a match to TRBD2. This CDR3 region has 14 residues. The germline V gene encodes CDR1 LNHNV and CDR2 YYDKDF (reference sequence). V lost 1 base to trimming and J lost 9 bases; unmatched junction nucleotides: 8. The chain's CDR3 is CATSRAASGWAQYF. Here the CDR3 DNA reads TGTGCCACCAGCAGAGCAGCTAGCGGATGGGCCCAGTACTTC.

This clonotype was counted a few times. The rearrangement links TRBV6-5 to TRBJ2-3, with no clear D. Trimming took 2 bases from V and 6 from J, leaving 6 bases between them. This CDR3 has 12 amino acids. Germline CDR1 MNHEY, CDR2 SVGAGI. The CDR3: CASSYGVDTQYF. The CDR3 nucleotides are TGTGCCAGCAGTTACGGGGTCGATACGCAGTATTTT.

At least ten counts were recorded for this clonotype. The V call is TRBV10-3, the J call TRBJ1-2, with 8 bases identical to TRBD1. This CDR3 contains 14 residues. With 6 bases clipped from V and 5 bases from J, the junction kept 8 bases outside the gene matches. From germline, CDR1 is ENHRY and CDR2 SYGVKD. The CDR3 region has the DNA TGTGCCATCAGCCCGGGACAGGCCGCGTATGGCTACACCTTC. It encodes CAISPGQAAYGYTF.

The rearrangement joins TRBV30 to TRBJ1-5; possibly TRBD1 for D (5 bases). The CDR3 is 16 residues long. Trimming removed 0 bases at V and 2 bases at J, with 14 bases between. CDR1 is GTSNPN and CDR2 is SVGIG in the germline V gene (reference sequence). The CDR3 loop reads CAWSVRGRVGNQPQHF. The CDR3, as DNA: TGTGCCTGGAGTGTACGAGGCAGGGTGGGCAATCAGCCCCAGCATTTT.

The chain employs TRBV6-6 and TRBJ2-5, with a tentative D call TRBD2 (6 bases). The CDR3 is 15 residues long. The ends were cut back, 4 bases at V and 5 bases at J, with 17 bases in the middle. Germline V gene data show CDR1 as MNHNY and CDR2 as SVGAGI (reference sequence). CDR3 amino acids: CASSWQATGGETQYF. CDR3 DNA: TGTGCCAGCAGTTGGCAAGCTACAGGAGGGGAGACCCAGTACTTC.

The V gene is TRBV7-2, the J gene TRBJ2-1; 9 nucleotides align to TRBD2. Near its end, the DNA agrees better with TRBJ2-7, so the J call may be wrong. The CDR3 consists of 16 residues. Per germline, CDR1 SGHTA and CDR2 FQGNSA. The CDR3 DNA reads TGTGCCAGCAGCTTAGTGGTGACTAGCGGAAACAATGAGCAGTACTTC. Residues: CASSLVVTSGNNEQYF.